The sample holds a few counts of the clone carrying this TCR beta chain. Unique molecular identifiers tagged the TCRbeta library. From the PCR reads, TCRdb called clonotypes with MiXCR, one entry per CDR3 protein. The sample lists under 300,000 distinct CDR3 sequences, around 10% occurring once. This sample is part of a study of T-cell reconstitution after alpha-beta-depleted transplantation in children. The clonotype comes from a male patient aged 2 to 10 who had a stem cell transplant for chronic granulomatous disease, so the T cells may come from the graft donor. Sequencing was performed on peripheral blood, taken 180 days after TCRalphabeta/CD19-depleted stem cell transplant.

DNA for the CDR3: TGCGCCAGCAGCGACGGACAGGGGCGGAATGGCTACACCTTC. Protein product: CASSDGQGRNGYTF. The genes are TRBV5-1 and TRBJ1-2; 9 bases match TRBD1. V shed 4 bases and J 6 bases; nucleotides not matched to a gene: 7. The CDR3 extends over 14 amino acids. CDR1 is SGHRS and CDR2 is YFSETQ in the germline V gene.